This T cell receptor (beta chain) was captured by sequencing in a study of blood T cell repertoires in COVID-19. Sequencing used immunoSEQ multiplex PCR; TCRdb keeps in-frame clones, though not all of them. Altogether roughly 300,000 clones are present, more than 90% being singletons, with the ten largest covering approximately 17%. The germline V gene has CDR1 MNHEY and CDR2 SVGEGT. The junction had 9 bases not matched to a gene; V was cut back by 2 bases and J by 3 bases. This CDR3 has 17 amino acids. The clonotype originates from a woman in her 30s who had recovered from COVID-19. The sequenced sample consisted of PBMCs or T cells enriched from blood (not recorded which). This chain uses TRBV6-2 or TRBV6-3 with TRBJ2-1; 8 nucleotides line up with TRBD1. The CDR3 sequence is CASSYEAGRGLYNEQFF. CDR3 sequence (DNA): TGTGCCAGCAGTTACGAGGCGGGCAGGGGGCTCTACAATGAGCAGTTCTTC.